The source of this T cell receptor (beta chain) is a study of OX40 agonist ivuxolimab in advanced cancers. For the study at large: Three patients showed partial responses: one hepatocellular carcinoma and two cutaneous melanoma cases. Study-level findings and limits: The specificity for antigen of the expanded peripheral T cells was not determined. Partial responders dosed at 0.1-3.0 mg/kg displayed clonal expansion ranking among the lowest.

In regard to this clone: Its target is not known.

The repertoire was sequenced with immunoSEQ multiplex PCR; TCRdb's copy has only in-frame clones and lacks some. In the table there are some 70,000 clones, roughly 89% of which are singletons. The length of the CDR3 is 16 residues. The sample here was CD4+ or CD8+ T cells sorted from blood, taken in a trial of the OX40 agonist ivuxolimab. The V and J genes are TRBV21-1 and TRBJ2-6; TRBD2 is taken as the D call from the table, unchecked against the DNA. TRBV21-1 is given as a pseudogene. The sequence was collected from an adult with an advanced solid tumor such as melanoma, head and neck, liver or kidney cancer. The CDR3 loop reads CASNTGGLSGANVLTF. The CDR3 DNA sequence: TGTGCCAGCAACACGGGGGGACTCTCTGGGGCCAACGTCCTGACTTTC.